This T cell receptor beta chain was observed in a study of CD8+CD57+ T cells in acquired aplastic anemia. Study as a whole: Across the sorted CD4+ and CD8+ cells, DNA amounts averaged about 3.1 ug. Healthy donor sequencing depth: around 9.9 million CD4+, about 12 million CD8+ reads.

As to this clonotype: What it binds is unknown. Compared with germline, one end of the junction differs, possibly owing to a read error.

General study results and limits: Significant differences in CD8+ Simpson's diversity were not observed between patients and controls. Researchers report that fewer than 35 CD8+ CDR3 sequences appeared in both patients and controls.

Germline V gene data show CDR1 as SGHAT and CDR2 as FQNNGV. The CDR3 is 16 residues long. Both TCR beta VDJ combination and CDR3 sequence profiling were carried out. Genomic DNA was the template for this profiling. TCRdb reprocessed the reads via MiXCR and lists one record per CDR3 protein. The repertoire holds approximately 170,000 distinct CDR3 sequences, around 50% seen once, with roughly 15% in the top ten. The material sequenced was sorted CD4+, CD8+, or CD8+CD57+ T cells (not recorded which) from PBMCs. The sequence was collected from a human donor in good health, serving as a control. V and J are TRBV11-2 and TRBJ1-6; TRBD1 might be the D (5 bases). Written as DNA, the CDR3 is TGTGCCAGCAGCTTAGGAGATAGCCAGGGTAATTCACCCCTCCGCTTT. Protein: CASSLGDSQGNSPLRF.